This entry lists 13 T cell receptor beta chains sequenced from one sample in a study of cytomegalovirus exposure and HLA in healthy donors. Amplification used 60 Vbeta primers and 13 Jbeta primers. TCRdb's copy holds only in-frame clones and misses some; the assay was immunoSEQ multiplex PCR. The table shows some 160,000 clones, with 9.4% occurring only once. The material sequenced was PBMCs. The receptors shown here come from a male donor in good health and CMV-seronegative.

The CDR3 DNA reads as TGTGCCAGCAGTTCAACAGGTTTCTCCTACGAGCAGTACTTC. It encodes CASSSTGFSYEQYF. The V call is TRBV27, the J call TRBJ2-7, with a weak D call TRBD1 (5 bases). This CDR3 region has 14 residues. The V end lost 4 bases, the J end lost 0 bases, and 10 bases lay between the germline ends. Germline assignment: CDR1 MNHEY and CDR2 SMNVEV (reference sequence).

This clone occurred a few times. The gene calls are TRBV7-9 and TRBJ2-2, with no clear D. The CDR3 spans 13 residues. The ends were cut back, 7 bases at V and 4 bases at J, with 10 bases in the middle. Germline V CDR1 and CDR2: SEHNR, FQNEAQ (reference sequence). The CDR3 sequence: CASTPTVTGELFF. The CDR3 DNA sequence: TGTGCCAGCACCCCCACGGTCACCGGGGAGCTGTTTTTT.

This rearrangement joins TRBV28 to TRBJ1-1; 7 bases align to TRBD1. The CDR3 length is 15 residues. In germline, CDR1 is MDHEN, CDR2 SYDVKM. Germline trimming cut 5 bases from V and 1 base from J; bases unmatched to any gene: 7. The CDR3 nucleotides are TGTGCCAGCAGTCCTTCAGGGGGGCGGAACACTGAAGCTTTCTTT. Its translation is CASSPSGGRNTEAFF.

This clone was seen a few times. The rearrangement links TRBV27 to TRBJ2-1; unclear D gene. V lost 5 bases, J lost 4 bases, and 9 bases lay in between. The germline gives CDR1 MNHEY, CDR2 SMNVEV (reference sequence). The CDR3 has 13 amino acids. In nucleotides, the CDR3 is TGTGCCAGCAGTACGGAGTCTTACAATGAGCAGTTCTTC. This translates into CASSTESYNEQFF.

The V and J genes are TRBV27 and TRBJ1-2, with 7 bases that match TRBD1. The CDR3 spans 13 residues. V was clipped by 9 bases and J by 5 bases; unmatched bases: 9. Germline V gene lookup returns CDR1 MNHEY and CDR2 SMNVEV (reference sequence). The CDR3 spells CASQERQGYGYTF. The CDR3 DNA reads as TGTGCCAGTCAGGAGAGACAGGGATATGGCTACACCTTC.

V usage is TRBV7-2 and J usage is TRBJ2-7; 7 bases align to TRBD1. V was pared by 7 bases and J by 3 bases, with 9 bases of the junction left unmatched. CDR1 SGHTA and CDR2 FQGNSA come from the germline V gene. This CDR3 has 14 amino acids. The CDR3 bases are TGTGCCAGCACCTGGGGACAGCACGGCTACGAGCAGTACTTC. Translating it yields CASTWGQHGYEQYF. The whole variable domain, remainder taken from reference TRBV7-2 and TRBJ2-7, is GAGVSQSPSNKVTEKGKDVELRCDPISGHTALYWYRQSLGQGLEFLIYFQGNSAPDKSGLPSDRFSAERTGGSVSTLTIQRTQQEDSAVYLCASTWGQHGYEQYFGPGTRLTVT.

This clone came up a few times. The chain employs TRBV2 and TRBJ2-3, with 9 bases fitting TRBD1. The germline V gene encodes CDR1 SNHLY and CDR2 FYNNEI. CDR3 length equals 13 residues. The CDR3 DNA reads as TGTGCTTTACGGGGACAGGGAGTAGATACGCAGTATTTT. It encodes CALRGQGVDTQYF.

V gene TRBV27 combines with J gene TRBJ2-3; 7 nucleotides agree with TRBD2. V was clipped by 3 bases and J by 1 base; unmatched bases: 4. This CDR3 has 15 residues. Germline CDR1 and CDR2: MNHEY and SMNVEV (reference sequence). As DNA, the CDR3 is TGTGCCAGCAGTTTTTTTGGGGGGGGCACAGATACGCAGTATTTT. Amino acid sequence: CASSFFGGGTDTQYF.

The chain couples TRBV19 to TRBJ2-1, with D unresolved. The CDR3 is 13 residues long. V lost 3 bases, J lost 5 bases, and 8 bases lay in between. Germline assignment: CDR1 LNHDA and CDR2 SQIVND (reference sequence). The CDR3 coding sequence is TGTGCCAGTAGTATTTACCCGGACAATGAGCAGTTCTTC. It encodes CASSIYPDNEQFF.

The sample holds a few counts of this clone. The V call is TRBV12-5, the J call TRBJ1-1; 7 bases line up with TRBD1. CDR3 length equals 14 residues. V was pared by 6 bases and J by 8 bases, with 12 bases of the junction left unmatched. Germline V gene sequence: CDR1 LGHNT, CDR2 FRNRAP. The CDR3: CASGLIGQDKEAFF. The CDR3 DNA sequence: TGTGCTAGTGGCCTCATCGGACAGGACAAAGAAGCTTTCTTT.

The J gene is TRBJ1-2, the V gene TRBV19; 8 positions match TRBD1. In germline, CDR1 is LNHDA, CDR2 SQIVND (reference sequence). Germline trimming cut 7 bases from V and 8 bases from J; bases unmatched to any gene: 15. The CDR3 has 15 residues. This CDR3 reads CASISTGARFGGYTF. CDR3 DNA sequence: TGTGCCAGTATTTCGACAGGGGCGCGTTTTGGCGGCTACACCTTC.

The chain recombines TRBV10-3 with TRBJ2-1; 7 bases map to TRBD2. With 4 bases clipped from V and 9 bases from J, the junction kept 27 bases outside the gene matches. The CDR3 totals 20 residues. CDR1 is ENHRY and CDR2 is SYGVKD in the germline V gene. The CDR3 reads CAISGGASGGDPLYGVEQFF. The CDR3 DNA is TGTGCCATCAGTGGAGGGGCTAGCGGAGGCGATCCCCTCTATGGGGTTGAGCAGTTCTTC.

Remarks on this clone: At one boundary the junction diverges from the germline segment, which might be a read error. CDR3 sequence reads: CASSLGESSHEQYF. CDR3 nucleotides: TGTGCCAGCAGCTTAGGCGAGTCCTCCCACGAGCAGTACTTC. The rearrangement uses TRBV7-9 and TRBJ2-7; the D is unclear. Germline V gene sequence: CDR1 SEHNR, CDR2 FQNEAQ (reference sequence). The CDR3 is made up of 14 amino acids.